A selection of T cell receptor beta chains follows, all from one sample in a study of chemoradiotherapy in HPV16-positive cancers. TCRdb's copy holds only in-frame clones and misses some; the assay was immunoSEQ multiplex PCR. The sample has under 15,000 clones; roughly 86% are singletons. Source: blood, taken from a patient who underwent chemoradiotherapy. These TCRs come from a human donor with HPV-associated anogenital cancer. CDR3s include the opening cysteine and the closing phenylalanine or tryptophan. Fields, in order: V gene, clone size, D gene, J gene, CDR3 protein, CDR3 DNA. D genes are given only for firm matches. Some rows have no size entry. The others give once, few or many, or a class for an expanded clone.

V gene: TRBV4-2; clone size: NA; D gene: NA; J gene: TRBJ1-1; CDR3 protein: CASTVGRHPNTEAFF; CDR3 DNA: TGTGCCAGCACCGTAGGGAGACATCCGAACACTGAAGCTTTCTTT
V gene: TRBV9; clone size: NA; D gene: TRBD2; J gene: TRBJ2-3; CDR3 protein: CASSEQPRGLAGGRGTDTQYF; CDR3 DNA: TGTGCCAGCAGCGAACAACCCCGAGGACTAGCGGGGGGGCGGGGCACAGATACGCAGTATTTT
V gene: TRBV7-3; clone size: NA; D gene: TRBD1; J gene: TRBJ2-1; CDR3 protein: CASSPQGASHNEQFF; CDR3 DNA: TGTGCCAGCAGCCCACAGGGGGCGAGTCACAATGAGCAGTTCTTC
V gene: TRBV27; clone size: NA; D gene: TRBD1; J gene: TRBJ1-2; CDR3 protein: CASSSSTGIPYGYTF; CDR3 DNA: TGTGCCAGCAGTAGCTCGACAGGGATACCCTATGGCTACACCTTC
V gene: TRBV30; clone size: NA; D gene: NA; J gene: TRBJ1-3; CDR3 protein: CAWSWGSDGNTIYF; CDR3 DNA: TGTGCCTGGAGTTGGGGGAGTGATGGAAACACCATATATTTT
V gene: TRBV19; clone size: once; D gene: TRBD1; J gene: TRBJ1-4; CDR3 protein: CASQTGLDEKLFF; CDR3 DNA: TGTGCCAGTCAGACAGGGTTAGATGAAAAACTGTTTTTT
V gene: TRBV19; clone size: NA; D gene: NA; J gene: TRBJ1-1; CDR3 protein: CASSIVGSEAFF; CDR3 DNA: TGTGCCAGTAGTATAGTTGGGTCTGAAGCTTTCTTT
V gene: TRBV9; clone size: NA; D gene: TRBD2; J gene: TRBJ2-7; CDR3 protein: CASSVGSSGNYEQYF; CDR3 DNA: TGTGCCAGCAGCGTAGGGTCTAGCGGGAACTACGAGCAGTACTTC
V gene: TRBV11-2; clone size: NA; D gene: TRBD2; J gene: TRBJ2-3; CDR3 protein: CASSLGTSGDTDTQYF; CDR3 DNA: TGTGCCAGCAGCCTTGGGACTAGCGGGGACACAGATACGCAGTATTTT
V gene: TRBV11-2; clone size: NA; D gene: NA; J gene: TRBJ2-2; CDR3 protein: CASSLDVGELFF; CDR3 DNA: TGTGCCAGCAGCTTAGATGTCGGGGAGCTGTTTTTT
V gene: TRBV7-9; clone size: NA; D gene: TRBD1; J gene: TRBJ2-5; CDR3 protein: CASSPSGGETQYF; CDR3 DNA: TGTGCCAGCAGCCCCTCAGGGGGAGAGACCCAGTACTTC
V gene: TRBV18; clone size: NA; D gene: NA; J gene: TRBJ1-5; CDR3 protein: CASSPGGSGQPQHF; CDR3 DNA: TGTGCCAGCTCACCAGGGGGATCGGGACAGCCCCAGCATTTT
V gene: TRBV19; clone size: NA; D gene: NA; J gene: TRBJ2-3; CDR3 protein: CATGPSTDTQYF; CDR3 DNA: TGTGCCACTGGGCCCAGCACAGATACGCAGTATTTT
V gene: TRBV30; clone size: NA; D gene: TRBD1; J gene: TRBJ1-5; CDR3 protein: CAWSGQGGQPQHF; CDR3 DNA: TGTGCCTGGAGTGGACAGGGAGGTCAGCCCCAGCATTTT
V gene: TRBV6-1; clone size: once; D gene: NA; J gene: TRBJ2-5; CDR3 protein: CASRPSDIRGETQYF; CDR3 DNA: TGTGCCAGCAGGCCCTCGGACATCCGAGGAGAGACCCAGTACTTC
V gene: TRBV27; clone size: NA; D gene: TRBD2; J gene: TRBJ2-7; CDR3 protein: CATRLADTYEQYF; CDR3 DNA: TGTGCCACCAGACTAGCGGATACCTACGAGCAGTACTTC
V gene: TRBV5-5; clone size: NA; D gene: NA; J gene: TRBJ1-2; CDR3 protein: CASSLGQASNYGYTF; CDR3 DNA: TGTGCCAGCAGCTTGGGGCAGGCCTCTAACTATGGCTACACCTTC
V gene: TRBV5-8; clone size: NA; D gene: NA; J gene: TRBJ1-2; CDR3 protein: CASSSYVGDWSRRGYTF; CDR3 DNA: TGTGCCAGCAGCTCCTATGTAGGGGACTGGTCTAGAAGAGGCTACACCTTC
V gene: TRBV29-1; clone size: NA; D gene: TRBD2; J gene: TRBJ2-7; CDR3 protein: CSVGRGGSYEQYF; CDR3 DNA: TGCAGCGTTGGCCGGGGGGGATCCTACGAGCAGTACTTC
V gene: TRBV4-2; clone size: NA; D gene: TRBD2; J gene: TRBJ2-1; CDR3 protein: CASSQTSGASYNEQFF; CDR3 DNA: TGTGCCAGCAGCCAAACTAGCGGGGCATCCTACAATGAGCAGTTCTTC
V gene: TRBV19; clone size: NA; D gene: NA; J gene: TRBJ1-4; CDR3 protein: CASSIDGGELFF; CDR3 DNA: TGTGCCAGTAGTATTGACGGCGGAGAACTGTTTTTT
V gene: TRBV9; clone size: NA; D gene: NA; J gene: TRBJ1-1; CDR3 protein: CASSQGRSEAFF; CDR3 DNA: TGTGCCAGCAGCCAGGGCAGGAGTGAAGCTTTCTTT
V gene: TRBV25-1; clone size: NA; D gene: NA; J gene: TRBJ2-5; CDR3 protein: CASSEGALRTNQETQYF; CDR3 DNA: TGTGCCAGCAGTGAAGGGGCTTTACGTACTAACCAAGAGACCCAGTACTTC
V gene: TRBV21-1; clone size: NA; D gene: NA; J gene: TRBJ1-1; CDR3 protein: CASRCGVGTEAFF; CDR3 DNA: TGTGCCAGTAGGTGCGGGGTCGGCACTGAAGCTTTCTTT
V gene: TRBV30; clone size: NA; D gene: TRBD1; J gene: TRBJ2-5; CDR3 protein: CAWKRDRGRETQYF; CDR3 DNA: TGTGCCTGGAAACGGGACAGGGGGAGAGAGACCCAGTACTTC
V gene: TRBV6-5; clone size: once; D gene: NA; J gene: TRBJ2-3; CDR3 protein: CASSYPGETSTDTQYF; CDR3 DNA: TGTGCCAGCAGTTACCCGGGAGAAACTAGCACAGATACGCAGTATTTT
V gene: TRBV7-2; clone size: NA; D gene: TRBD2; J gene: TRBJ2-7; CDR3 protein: CASSLSLSGGAFYEQYF; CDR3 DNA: TGTGCCAGCAGCTTGTCCTTAAGCGGGGGGGCCTTCTACGAGCAGTACTTC
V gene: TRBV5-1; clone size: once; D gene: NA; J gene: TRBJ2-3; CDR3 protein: CASSPDGGGRTDTQYF; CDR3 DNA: TGCGCCAGCTCACCAGATGGGGGGGGCCGGACAGATACGCAGTATTTT
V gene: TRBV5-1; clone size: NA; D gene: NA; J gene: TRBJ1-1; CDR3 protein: CASSWRVNTEAFF; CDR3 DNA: TGCGCCAGCAGCTGGAGAGTGAACACTGAAGCTTTCTTT
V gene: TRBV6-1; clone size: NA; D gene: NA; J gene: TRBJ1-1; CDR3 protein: CASSALSNTEAFF; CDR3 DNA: TGTGCCAGCAGTGCACTTTCGAACACTGAAGCTTTCTTT
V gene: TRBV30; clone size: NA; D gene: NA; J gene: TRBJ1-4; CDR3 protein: CAWSAGLREKLFF; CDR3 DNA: TGTGCCTGGAGTGCTGGACTTCGGGAAAAACTGTTTTTT
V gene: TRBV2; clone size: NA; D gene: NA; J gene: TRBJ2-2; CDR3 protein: CASSGLGSTGELFF; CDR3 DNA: TGTGCCAGCTCCGGCTTAGGGTCCACCGGGGAGCTGTTTTTT
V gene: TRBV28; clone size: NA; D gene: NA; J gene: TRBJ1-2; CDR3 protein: CASSSKQAYGYTF; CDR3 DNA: TGTGCCAGCAGCAGTAAACAGGCCTATGGCTACACCTTC
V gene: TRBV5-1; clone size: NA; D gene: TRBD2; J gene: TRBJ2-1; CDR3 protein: CASRLTSEYSSYNEQFF; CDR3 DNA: TGCGCCAGCAGACTGACTAGCGAGTATAGCTCCTACAATGAGCAGTTCTTC
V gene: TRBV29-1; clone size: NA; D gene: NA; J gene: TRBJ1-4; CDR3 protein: CSVGSQGQAEKLFF; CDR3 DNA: TGCAGCGTTGGATCCCAGGGGCAGGCTGAAAAACTGTTTTTT
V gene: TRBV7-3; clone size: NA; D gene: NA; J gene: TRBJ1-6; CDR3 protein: CASSSRGGGNSPLHF; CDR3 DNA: TGTGCCAGCAGCAGTCGCGGGGGGGGTAATTCACCCCTCCACTTT
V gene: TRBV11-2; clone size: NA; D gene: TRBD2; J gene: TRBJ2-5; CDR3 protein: CASSLLLAGGGETQYF; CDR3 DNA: TGTGCCAGCAGCCTCTTACTAGCGGGGGGTGGAGAGACCCAGTACTTC
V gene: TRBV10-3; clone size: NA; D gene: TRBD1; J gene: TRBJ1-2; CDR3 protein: CAITSLQGANYGYTF; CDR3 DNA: TGTGCCATCACTAGCCTACAGGGGGCTAACTATGGCTACACCTTC
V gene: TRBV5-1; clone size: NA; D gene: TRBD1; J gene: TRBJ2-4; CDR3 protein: CASSAGQGKNIQYF; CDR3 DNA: TGCGCCAGCAGCGCGGGACAGGGGAAAAACATTCAGTACTTC
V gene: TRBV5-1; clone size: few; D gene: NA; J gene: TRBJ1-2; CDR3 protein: CASSLEQGSGYTF; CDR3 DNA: TGCGCCAGCAGCTTGGAACAGGGAAGTGGCTACACCTTC
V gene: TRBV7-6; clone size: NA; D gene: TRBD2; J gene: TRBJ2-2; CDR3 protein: CASSLASSGGARTGELFF; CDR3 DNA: TGTGCCAGCAGCTTAGCTTCCAGCGGGGGGGCCCGGACCGGGGAGCTGTTTTTT
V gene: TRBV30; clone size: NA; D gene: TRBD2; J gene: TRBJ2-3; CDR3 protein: CACPLAVRTDTQYF; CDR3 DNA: TGTGCCTGCCCACTAGCGGTCCGTACAGATACGCAGTATTTT
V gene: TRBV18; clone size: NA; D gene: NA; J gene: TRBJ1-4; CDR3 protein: CASSPRTSEKLFF; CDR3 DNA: TGTGCCAGCTCACCCCGGACCAGTGAAAAACTGTTTTTT
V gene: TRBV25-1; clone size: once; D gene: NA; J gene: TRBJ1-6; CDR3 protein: CASSDTGGLGSPLHF; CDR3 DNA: TGTGCCAGCAGTGATACCGGGGGGCTAGGGTCACCCCTCCACTTT
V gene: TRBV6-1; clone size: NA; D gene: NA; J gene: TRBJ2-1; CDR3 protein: CASSEWSGGGINEQFF; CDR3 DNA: TGTGCCAGCAGTGAGTGGAGCGGAGGGGGTATAAATGAGCAGTTCTTC
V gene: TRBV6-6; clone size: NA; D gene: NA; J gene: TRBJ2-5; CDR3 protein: CATRMGLSQETQYF; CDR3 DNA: TGTGCCACCAGAATGGGGCTCTCACAAGAGACCCAGTACTTC